Below are 10 T cell receptor beta chains sequenced from a single sample in a study of blood T cell repertoires in COVID-19. Libraries were prepared by immunoSEQ multiplex PCR; TCRdb keeps only in-frame clonotypes and omits some of them. Here the sample spans 150,000 to 200,000 clones, more than 75% being singletons. Sequencing used peripheral blood. These receptors came from a woman in her seventies with acute or convalescent COVID-19.

The rearrangement joins TRBV19 to TRBJ1-4; D gene uncertain. The germline CDR1 and CDR2 sequences are LNHDA and SQIVND (reference sequence). The CDR3 extends over 15 amino acids. The V and J ends lost 4 bases and 7 bases respectively, with 16 bases between them. This chain's CDR3 is CASSTRTGNTEKLFF. CDR3 bases: TGTGCCAGTAGTACTCGGACGGGGAACACTGAAAAACTGTTTTTT.

The V call is TRBV4-3, the J call TRBJ2-7; the D gene is possibly TRBD2 (6 bases). Trimming removed 0 bases from V and 2 bases from J, with 11 bases in between. The CDR3 consists of 15 residues. Germline lookup yields CDR1 LGHNA and CDR2 YSLEER. The CDR3 nucleotides are TGCGCCAGCAGCCAAGATGGGGCGGGGACCTACGAGCAGTACTTC. Translated, it gives CASSQDGAGTYEQYF.

The gene calls are TRBV19 and TRBJ1-4; no reliable D call. Germline V gene sequence: CDR1 LNHDA, CDR2 SQIVND (reference sequence). The CDR3 spans 15 residues. V lost 5 bases to trimming and J lost 3 bases, with 13 bases between them. CDR3 DNA: TGTGCCAGTAGTCTCACGGGGTTGCCTAATGAAAAACTGTTTTTT. Translation gives CASSLTGLPNEKLFF.

The chain is built from TRBV10-3 and TRBJ1-2, with D maybe TRBD1 (5 bases). The CDR3 loop spans 14 amino acids. CDR1 ENHRY and CDR2 SYGVKD come from the germline V gene. V dropped 6 bases and J dropped 0 bases, with 11 bases sitting between them. The CDR3 DNA sequence: TGTGCCATCAGAGCGACAGAGGCTAACTATGGCTACACCTTC. It translates to CAIRATEANYGYTF.

V gene TRBV28 combines with J gene TRBJ2-2; a weak D match, TRBD1 (6 bases). Germline V gene sequence: CDR1 MDHEN, CDR2 SYDVKM. The CDR3 is 14 residues long. With 7 bases removed from V and 6 bases from J, the gap between germline ends came to 15 bases. DNA for the CDR3: TGTGCCAGCAACCGAACAGGGTTTTCCGGGGAGCTGTTTTTT. Protein product: CASNRTGFSGELFF. The full variable domain, in which reference TRBV28 and TRBJ2-2 provide the parts outside the CDR3, is DVKVTQSSRYLVKRTGEKVFLECVQDMDHENMFWYRQDPGLGLRLIYFSYDVKMKEKGDIPEGYSVSREKKERFSLILESASTNQTSMYLCASNRTGFSGELFFGEGSRLTVL.

The rearrangement joins TRBV7-3 to TRBJ2-2; TRBD2 matches 11 bases. Germline values: CDR1 SGHTA, CDR2 FQGTGA. With V trimmed by 1 base and J by 5 bases, 0 bases remained unmatched. The CDR3 runs to 15 residues. For the CDR3, the DNA is TGTGCCAGCAGCTTAAGACTAGCGGGGACCGGGGAGCTGTTTTTT. Amino acid sequence: CASSLRLAGTGELFF.

The V call is TRBV4-2, the J call TRBJ1-3; TRBD1 is a possible D gene (5 bases). The CDR3 covers 16 residues. Germline lookup yields CDR1 LGHNA and CDR2 YNFKEQ. V was trimmed by 0 bases and J by 4 bases, leaving 13 bases between them. CDR3 bases: TGTGCCAGCAGCCAAGAAGGCCCGGGGGGAGGAAACACCATATATTTT. This codes for CASSQEGPGGGNTIYF.

Here the CDR3 reads CASSSRGQPEKLFF. CDR3 DNA sequence: TGTGCCAGCAGCTCTCGGGGACAGCCAGAAAAACTGTTTTTT. The chain is built from TRBV7-9 and TRBJ1-4; 7 positions agree with TRBD1. From germline, CDR1 is SEHNR and CDR2 FQNEAQ (reference sequence). The CDR3 is 14 residues long. V was pared by 4 bases and J by 8 bases, with 7 bases of the junction left unmatched.

The V and J genes are TRBV4-1 and TRBJ2-1; maybe TRBD2 (6 bases). CDR3 length equals 14 residues. The germline V gene has CDR1 MGHRA and CDR2 YSYEKL. Trimming stripped 4 bases from V and 6 bases from J, with 13 bases between. The CDR3 nucleotides read TGCGCCAGCAGCCTAGGGAGGCGACTCAATGAGCAGTTCTTC. It encodes CASSLGRRLNEQFF.

This clone was recorded only once. As the CDR3 is not closed by the conserved phenylalanine or tryptophan, this likely results from a read error. Because the CDR3's place on the DNA is in doubt, the DNA is left out and the CDR3 is given as listed by TCRdb. This rearrangement joins TRBV29-1 to TRBJ2-7; the D call of TRBD2 is as the table states it, not checked on the DNA. Ends included, the CDR3 has 13 residues. CDR1 is SQVTM and CDR2 is ANQGSEA in the germline V gene. CDR3 region: CSVAELAGQPPTL.